This entry concerns a single T cell receptor beta chain. Its antigen is undetermined. The data were taken from a study of T-cell reconstitution after alpha-beta-depleted transplantation in children. A TCRbeta library incorporating unique molecular identifiers was prepared. TCRdb analysed the PCR reads with MiXCR anew, one entry per CDR3 protein. The sample has about 580,000 distinct CDR3 sequences; under 25% are singletons. Findings and limits, study-wide: The authors attributed T-cell counts and diversity one year after transplant mostly to newly produced T cells. The origin of alpha-beta T cells about two months after transplant was reportedly several hundred expanded graft clones. Recipient T cells and thymic progenitors that survived were the source of the high TCRbeta diversity seen at day 60 in some patients.

Looked up from germline, CDR1 is SGHDN and CDR2 is FVKESK. The CDR3 runs 14 residues. V lost 4 bases and J 2 bases, leaving 8 bases between the germline ends. This clonotype was obtained from a boy under three years old who had a stem cell transplant for acute myeloid leukemia, so the T cells may come from the graft donor. Source: PBMCs, mostly from graft donor cells, taken 360 days after TCRalphabeta/CD19-depleted stem cell transplant. The V and J genes are TRBV14 and TRBJ2-2; no clear D gene. CDR3 sequence reads: CASSPSLNTGELFF. The CDR3 region has the DNA TGTGCCAGCAGCCCGTCGTTAAACACCGGGGAGCTGTTTTTT.